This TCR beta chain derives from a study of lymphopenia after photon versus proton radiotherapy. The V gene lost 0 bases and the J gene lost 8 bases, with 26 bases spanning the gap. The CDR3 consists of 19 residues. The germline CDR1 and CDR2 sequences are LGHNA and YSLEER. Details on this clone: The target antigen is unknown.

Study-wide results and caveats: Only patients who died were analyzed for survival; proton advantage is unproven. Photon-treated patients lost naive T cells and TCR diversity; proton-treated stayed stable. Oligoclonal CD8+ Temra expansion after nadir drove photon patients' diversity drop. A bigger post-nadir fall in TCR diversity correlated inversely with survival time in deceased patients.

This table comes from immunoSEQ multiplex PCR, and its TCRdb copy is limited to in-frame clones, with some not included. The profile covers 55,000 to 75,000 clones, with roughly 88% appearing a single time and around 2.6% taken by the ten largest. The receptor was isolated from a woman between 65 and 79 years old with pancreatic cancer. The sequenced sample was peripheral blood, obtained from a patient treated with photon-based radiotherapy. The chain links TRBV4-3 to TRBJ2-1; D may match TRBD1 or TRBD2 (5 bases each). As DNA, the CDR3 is TGCGCCAGCAGCCAAGATCTATTAAGTTTAGGGGCGGGTAGAGATGAGCAGTTCTTC. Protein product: CASSQDLLSLGAGRDEQFF.